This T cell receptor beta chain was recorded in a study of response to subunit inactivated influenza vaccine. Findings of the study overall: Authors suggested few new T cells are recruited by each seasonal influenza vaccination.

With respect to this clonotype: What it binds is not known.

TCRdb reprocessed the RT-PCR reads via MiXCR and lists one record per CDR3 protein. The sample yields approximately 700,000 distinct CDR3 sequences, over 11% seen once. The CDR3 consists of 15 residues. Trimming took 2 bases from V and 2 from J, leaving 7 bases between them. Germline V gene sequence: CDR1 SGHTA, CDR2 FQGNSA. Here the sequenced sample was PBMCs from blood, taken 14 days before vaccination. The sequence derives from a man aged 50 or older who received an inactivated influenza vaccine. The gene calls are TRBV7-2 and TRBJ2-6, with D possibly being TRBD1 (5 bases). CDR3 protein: CASSLIRAGANVLTF. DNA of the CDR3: TGTGCCAGCAGCTTAATCAGGGCTGGGGCCAACGTCCTGACTTTC.